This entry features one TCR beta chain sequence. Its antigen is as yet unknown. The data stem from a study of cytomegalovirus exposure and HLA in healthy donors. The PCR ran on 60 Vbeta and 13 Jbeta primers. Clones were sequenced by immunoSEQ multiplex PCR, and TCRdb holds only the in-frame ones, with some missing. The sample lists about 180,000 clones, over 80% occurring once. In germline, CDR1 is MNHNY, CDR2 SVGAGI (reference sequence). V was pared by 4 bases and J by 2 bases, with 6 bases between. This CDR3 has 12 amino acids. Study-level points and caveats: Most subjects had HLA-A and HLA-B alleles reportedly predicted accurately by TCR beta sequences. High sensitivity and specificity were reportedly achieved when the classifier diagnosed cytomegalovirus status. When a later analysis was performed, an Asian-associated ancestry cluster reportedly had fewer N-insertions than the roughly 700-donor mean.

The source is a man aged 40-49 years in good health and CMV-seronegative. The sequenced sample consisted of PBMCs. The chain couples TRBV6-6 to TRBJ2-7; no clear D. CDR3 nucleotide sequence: TGTGCCAGCAGTTCCCCAACCTACGAGCAGTACTTC. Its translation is CASSSPTYEQYF.